This T cell receptor beta chain was sequenced in a study of blood T cell repertoires in COVID-19. Across the study: Samples representing acute and convalescent COVID-19 were sourced from the United States, Italy and Spain. PBMCs, B-cell-depleted T cells, or T cells provided the cDNA or gDNA that made up the material.

This clone was seen more than once but under ten times. Method: immunoSEQ multiplex PCR; TCRdb's copy keeps in-frame clones and lacks some. Among under 200,000 clones, 75% to 90% were seen once, and the ten largest hold 9.1%. V lost 6 bases to trimming and J lost 3 bases; unmatched junction nucleotides: 3. This CDR3 has 14 residues. Germline loops: CDR1 LGHDT, CDR2 YNNKEL (reference sequence). V is TRBV3-1 (or the pseudogene TRBV3-2) and J is TRBJ1-1, with 11 bases fitting TRBD1. This sequence originates from a woman aged 80 or over with active or convalescent COVID-19. Sequenced input: peripheral blood. Here the CDR3 reads CASRSDRGHTEAFF. The CDR3 DNA reads as TGTGCCAGCAGATCGGACAGGGGGCACACTGAAGCTTTCTTT.